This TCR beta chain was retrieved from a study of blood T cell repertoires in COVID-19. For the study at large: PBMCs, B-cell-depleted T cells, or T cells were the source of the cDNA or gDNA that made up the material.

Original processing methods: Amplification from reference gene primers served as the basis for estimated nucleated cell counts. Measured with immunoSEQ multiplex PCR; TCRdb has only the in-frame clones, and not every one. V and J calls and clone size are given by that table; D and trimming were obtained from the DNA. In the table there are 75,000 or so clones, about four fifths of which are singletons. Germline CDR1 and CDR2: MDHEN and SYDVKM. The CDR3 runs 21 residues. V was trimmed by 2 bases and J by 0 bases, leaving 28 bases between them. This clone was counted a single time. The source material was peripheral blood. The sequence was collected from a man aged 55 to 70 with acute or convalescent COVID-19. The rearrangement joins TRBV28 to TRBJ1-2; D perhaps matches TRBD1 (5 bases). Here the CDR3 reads CASSLGFQFGVGTGANYGYTF. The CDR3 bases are TGTGCCAGCAGTTTAGGGTTTCAGTTTGGGGTAGGTACAGGAGCTAACTATGGCTACACCTTC.